The rows below give T cell receptor beta chains drawn from one sample of a study of OX40 agonist ivuxolimab in advanced cancers. Generated by immunoSEQ multiplex PCR, the TCRdb table keeps only in-frame clones and is missing some. In the table there are roughly 120,000 clones, approximately 89% of which are singletons. Sequences were derived from CD4+ or CD8+ T cells sorted from blood, sampled in a trial of the OX40 agonist ivuxolimab. The receptors were gathered from an adult with an advanced solid tumor such as melanoma, head and neck, liver or kidney cancer. Both conserved end residues are part of each CDR3. Each record gives: clone size, V gene, CDR3 length, D gene, J gene, CDR3 DNA, CDR3 protein. A D gene is named only where the DNA matches it firmly. Rows may omit the clone size; those that give it use once, few, many or a size class.

size: .
V: TRBV19
length: 14
D: .
J: TRBJ2-7
DNA: TGTGCCAGTAAGGGCACCGAACTTTCCTACGAGCAGTACTTC
CDR3: CASKGTELSYEQYF

size: .
V: TRBV20-1
length: 11
D: .
J: TRBJ1-1
DNA: TGCAGTGCTAGTAGGGGCACTGAAGCTTTCTTT
CDR3: CSASRGTEAFF

size: .
V: TRBV12-5
length: 16
D: .
J: TRBJ1-3
DNA: TGTGCTAGTGCCCATTCCAAGGGGACCTCTGGAAACACCATATATTTT
CDR3: CASAHSKGTSGNTIYF

size: .
V: TRBV10-3
length: 15
D: .
J: TRBJ2-4
DNA: TGTGCCATCAGTGAGTCTAGACAAGGGAAAAACATTCAGTACTTC
CDR3: CAISESRQGKNIQYF

size: .
V: TRBV28
length: 14
D: .
J: TRBJ1-5
DNA: TGTGCCAGCAGTTTCGAGGGAAGGCCGAACCCCCAGCATTTT
CDR3: CASSFEGRPNPQHF

size: .
V: TRBV9
length: 14
D: .
J: TRBJ1-3
DNA: TGTGCCAGCAGCGTAGCGACTGCTGGAAACACCATATATTTT
CDR3: CASSVATAGNTIYF

size: .
V: TRBV4-1
length: 14
D: .
J: TRBJ1-1
DNA: TGCGCCAGCAGCCAAGATGGAAGGGCCACTGAAGCTTTCTTT
CDR3: CASSQDGRATEAFF

size: .
V: TRBV28
length: 11
D: .
J: TRBJ2-1
DNA: TGTGCCAGCAGTTTTGCCCGGGGGCAGTTCTTC
CDR3: CASSFARGQFF

size: medium-sized
V: TRBV5-1
length: 17
D: .
J: TRBJ2-2
DNA: TGCGCCAGCAGCTTGGCCTTAAGGACCTCGAACACCGGGGAGCTGTTTTTT
CDR3: CASSLALRTSNTGELFF

size: once
V: TRBV28
length: 16
D: .
J: TRBJ2-1
DNA: TGTGCCAGCAGCCCGCCACGGGCAGGTGAAAAGAATGAGCAGTTCTTC
CDR3: CASSPPRAGEKNEQFF

size: .
V: TRBV20-1
length: 11
D: .
J: TRBJ2-7
DNA: TGCAGTGCTAGGAGCAGTGACGAGCAGTACTTC
CDR3: CSARSSDEQYF

size: .
V: TRBV7-2
length: 16
D: .
J: TRBJ2-4
DNA: TGTGCCAGCAGCTTCAGGGTCTCGGGGGCCAAAAACATTCAGTACTTC
CDR3: CASSFRVSGAKNIQYF

size: .
V: TRBV5-1
length: 16
D: TRBD1
J: TRBJ2-3
DNA: TGCGCCAGCACCCCGACCGGGACAGGATCCACAGATACGCAGTATTTT
CDR3: CASTPTGTGSTDTQYF

size: .
V: TRBV11-2
length: 16
D: .
J: TRBJ2-5
DNA: TGTGCCAGCAGCTTAGCCCGAGACAGCTACGGGGAGACCCAGTACTTC
CDR3: CASSLARDSYGETQYF

size: .
V: TRBV15
length: 16
D: TRBD1
J: TRBJ1-2
DNA: TGTGCCACCAGCAGAAAACAGGGACAGGGGGCCTATGGCTACACCTTC
CDR3: CATSRKQGQGAYGYTF

size: .
V: TRBV5-6
length: 14
D: .
J: TRBJ1-2
DNA: TGTGCCAGCAGTTACTCTGACGTGAACTATGGCTACACCTTC
CDR3: CASSYSDVNYGYTF

size: .
V: TRBV4-1
length: 15
D: .
J: TRBJ1-4
DNA: TGCGCCAGCAGCCAAAACAGTGCAACTAATGAAAAACTGTTTTTT
CDR3: CASSQNSATNEKLFF

size: .
V: TRBV19
length: 14
D: .
J: TRBJ1-1
DNA: TGTGCCAGTAGTATTGGCAGCTTGAACACTGAAGCTTTCTTT
CDR3: CASSIGSLNTEAFF

size: .
V: TRBV7-3
length: 16
D: TRBD2
J: TRBJ2-1
DNA: TGTGCCAGCAGCTTAAGACTAGCCCTAGGGGAAAATGAGCAGTTCTTC
CDR3: CASSLRLALGENEQFF

size: .
V: TRBV5-1
length: 14
D: TRBD2
J: TRBJ2-5
DNA: TGCGCCAGCAGCCCGACTAGCGGTAAAGAGACCCAGTACTTC
CDR3: CASSPTSGKETQYF

size: .
V: TRBV11-2
length: 15
D: .
J: TRBJ2-2
DNA: TGTGCCAGCAGCTTCCGCGGGGCTGGAACCGGGGAGCTGTTTTTT
CDR3: CASSFRGAGTGELFF

size: .
V: TRBV5-5
length: 14
D: TRBD1
J: TRBJ1-4
DNA: TGTGCCAGCAGCCCCGGGGACAGTAATGAAAAACTGTTTTTT
CDR3: CASSPGDSNEKLFF

size: .
V: TRBV5-1
length: 15
D: .
J: TRBJ2-6
DNA: TGCGCCAGCAGCTTGGGGAGCTCTGGGGCCAACGTCCTGACTTTC
CDR3: CASSLGSSGANVLTF

size: .
V: TRBV5-6
length: 15
D: .
J: TRBJ1-5
DNA: TGTGCCAGCAGCTTCGGCTTCGGAAGCAATCAGCCCCAGCATTTT
CDR3: CASSFGFGSNQPQHF

size: .
V: TRBV11-3
length: 13
D: .
J: TRBJ2-3
DNA: TGTGCCAGCAGCCCCAAGGGTTTAGATACGCAGTATTTT
CDR3: CASSPKGLDTQYF

size: .
V: TRBV5-4
length: 18
D: .
J: TRBJ2-6
DNA: TGTGCCAGCAGCCCGGGCCAGTTCGGAAACTCTGGGGCCAACGTCCTGACTTTC
CDR3: CASSPGQFGNSGANVLTF

size: .
V: TRBV10-3
length: 16
D: TRBD2
J: TRBJ2-3
DNA: TGTGCCACCGCCGGTCTAGCGGGCGTTAGCACAGATACGCAGTATTTT
CDR3: CATAGLAGVSTDTQYF

size: .
V: TRBV18
length: 11
D: .
J: TRBJ2-3
DNA: TGTGCCAGCTCACCCGGAGATACGCAGTATTTT
CDR3: CASSPGDTQYF

size: .
V: TRBV15
length: 15
D: TRBD2
J: TRBJ2-2
DNA: TGTGCCACCAGCAGAGAAGCGCGGGAGGCCGGGGAGCTGTTTTTT
CDR3: CATSREAREAGELFF

size: .
V: TRBV23-1
length: 18
D: TRBD1
J: TRBJ2-6
DNA: TGCGCCAGCAGTCAACCGGACAGGGCACACTCTGGGGCCAACGTCCTGACTTTC
CDR3: CASSQPDRAHSGANVLTF